The 21 T cell receptor beta chains in this list originate from one sample, sequenced in a study of human T cells and chemical hapten exposure. TCRdb reprocessed the RACE reads with MiXCR, giving one entry per CDR3 protein. The sample holds some 380,000 distinct CDR3 sequences, more than 4.5% seen once. The time point was: patch test 1, 2 weeks after DPC sensitization. Treatment in this sample: therapeutic diphenylcyclopropenone sensitization with weekly scalp DPC. Specimen: whole blood, collected in connection with sensitization to the hapten diphenylcyclopropenone (DPC). The receptor set was obtained from a woman in her forties or fifties with alopecia areata. Some clones in this sample may be carry-over from other donors' samples.

This clonotype has just a few counts. Relative to the germline gene, one junction end is altered; a read error may explain this. V usage is TRBV11-3 and J usage is TRBJ2-3; 7 nucleotides agree with TRBD2. The germline CDR1 and CDR2 sequences are SGHNT and YENEEA. This CDR3 is 15 amino acids long. Written as DNA, the CDR3 is TGTGTCAGCAGCTTAGGGCGGGGGTACACAGATACGCAGTATTTT. Translated, it gives CVSSLGRGYTDTQYF.

This clonotype has more than one count but fewer than ten. The chain is built from TRBV6-6 and TRBJ2-6; 8 bases agree with TRBD1. The CDR3 sequence is 15 residues long. Trimming removed 2 bases from V and 6 bases from J; junction bases left unmatched: 3. The germline gives CDR1 MNHNY, CDR2 SVGAGI (reference sequence). The CDR3 DNA sequence: TGTGCCAGCAGTTACGGACAGGGAGCGGCCAACGTCCTGACTTTC. Its protein product is CASSYGQGAANVLTF.

This clonotype was counted at least ten times. J is TRBJ2-3 and V is TRBV29-1; 8 bases match TRBD1. In germline, CDR1 is SQVTM, CDR2 ANQGSEA. V gave up 5 bases and J gave up 1 base; unmatched junction bases: 2. This CDR3 region has 13 residues. The CDR3 DNA is TGCAGCGTTCGGGGACAGGGCACAGATACGCAGTATTTT. Its protein is CSVRGQGTDTQYF.

There are a few counts of this clonotype. This CDR3 is CASSQDTGNYGYTF. The CDR3 DNA sequence: TGTGCCAGCAGCCAAGATACCGGGAACTATGGCTACACCTTC. The gene calls are TRBV3-1 and TRBJ1-2; no clear D gene. Looked up from germline, CDR1 is LGHDT and CDR2 is YNNKEL (reference sequence). CDR3 length equals 14 residues. V was pared by 0 bases and J by 2 bases, with 7 bases between.

The rearrangement joins TRBV7-2 to TRBJ2-3; the D gene is possibly TRBD1 (5 bases). V lost 2 bases, J lost 0 bases, and 18 bases lay in between. This CDR3 is built from 18 residues. Germline lookup yields CDR1 SGHTA and CDR2 FQGNSA. CDR3 residues: CASSLWLDSETSTDTQYF. CDR3 sequence (DNA): TGTGCCAGCAGCTTATGGCTTGACAGTGAAACTAGCACAGATACGCAGTATTTT.

This clonotype was seen repeatedly, ten times or more. The gene calls are TRBV12-3 or TRBV12-4 and TRBJ1-5; D may be TRBD1 (5 bases). The CDR3 runs 11 residues. The ends were cut back, 7 bases at V and 6 bases at J, with 7 bases in the middle. The CDR3 loop reads CASTGGQPQHF. The CDR3 DNA reads as TGTGCCAGCACCGGGGGTCAGCCCCAGCATTTT.

The chain joins TRBV27 to TRBJ2-7; 12 nucleotides line up with TRBD2. The CDR3 runs to 16 residues. The germline V gene has CDR1 MNHEY and CDR2 SMNVEV (reference sequence). With 5 bases clipped from V and 2 bases from J, the junction kept 7 bases outside the gene matches. The CDR3 spells CASSTRTSGAPYEQYF. The DNA for the CDR3 is TGTGCCAGCAGTACTCGGACTAGCGGGGCCCCCTACGAGCAGTACTTC.

The sample holds many counts of this clonotype. This chain connects TRBV2 to TRBJ2-3; possibly TRBD1 or TRBD2 for D (5 bases each). This CDR3 has 13 amino acids. In germline, CDR1 is SNHLY, CDR2 FYNNEI. V was trimmed by 11 bases and J by 6 bases, leaving 18 bases between them. The CDR3 reads CAGSGTNGDTQYF. The DNA of the CDR3 is TGTGCCGGTTCCGGGACCAACGGGGATACGCAGTATTTT.

This clonotype was recorded at least ten times. The rearrangement joins TRBV6-6 to TRBJ1-1; possibly TRBD1 for D (5 bases). Germline V gene data show CDR1 as MNHNY and CDR2 as SVGAGI (reference sequence). This CDR3 has 13 amino acids. V lost 7 bases and J 11 bases, leaving 20 bases between the germline ends. CDR3 nucleotide sequence: TGTGCCAGCAAAGGGACCCTCCCTTCGCGGGCTTTCTTT. Protein: CASKGTLPSRAFF.

This clonotype was observed at least ten times. The V call is TRBV9, the J call TRBJ1-6; D gene uncertain. This CDR3 comprises 15 residues. CDR1 and CDR2 from the germline V gene are SGDLS and YYNGEE. The V and J ends lost 0 bases and 7 bases respectively, with 11 bases between them. The DNA of the CDR3 is TGTGCCAGCAGCGTAGGGGATACGGTGAATTCACCCCTCCACTTT. The encoded protein is CASSVGDTVNSPLHF.

This clonotype was found many times. The CDR3 is CASSPFEGYTDTQYF. DNA of the CDR3: TGTGCCAGCTCACCATTTGAGGGCTACACAGATACGCAGTATTTT. V usage is TRBV18 and J usage is TRBJ2-3; possible D gene TRBD2, 5 bases. CDR3 size: 15 residues. The V gene lost 2 bases and the J gene lost 2 bases, with 11 bases spanning the gap. Germline CDR1 reads KGHSH; CDR2 reads LQKENI. The variable domain in full, completed from reference TRBV18 and TRBJ2-3, reads NAGVMQNPRHLVRRRGQEARLRCSPMKGHSHVYWYRQLPEEGLKFMVYLQKENIIDESGMPKERFSAEFPKEGPSILRIQQVVRGDSAAYFCASSPFEGYTDTQYFGPGTRLTVL.

The table lists this clonotype with many counts. The chain employs TRBV24-1 and TRBJ2-2; D unclear. The CDR3 is made up of 12 amino acids. Germline V lookup: CDR1 KGHDR, CDR2 SFDVKD. V was cut by 8 bases and J by 8 bases, with 11 bases left in between. CDR3 sequence: CATKAEVGELFF. In DNA, the CDR3 is TGTGCCACCAAGGCAGAAGTTGGGGAGCTGTTTTTT.

The chain uses TRBV18 and TRBJ2-1, with TRBD2 matching 7 bases. V dropped 4 bases and J dropped 0; count of bases not matched to a gene: 6. Germline V gene data show CDR1 as KGHSH and CDR2 as LQKENI. CDR3 size: 16 residues. The CDR3 spells CASSLSGGSSYNEQFF. The CDR3 DNA sequence: TGTGCCAGCTCACTGTCCGGGGGGAGCTCCTACAATGAGCAGTTCTTC.

This clonotype was seen repeatedly, ten times or more. The V gene is TRBV7-6, the J gene TRBJ2-3; perhaps TRBD1 as D (8 bases). Trimming stripped 6 bases from V and 1 base from J, with 11 bases between. The CDR3 has 14 residues. Germline V gene data show CDR1 as SGHVS and CDR2 as FNYEAQ. The DNA for the CDR3 is TGTGCCAGCAGAACAGGGGGGGGCACAGATACGCAGTATTTT. Amino acid sequence: CASRTGGGTDTQYF.

This clonotype was detected many times. The rearrangement uses TRBV6-2 or TRBV6-3 and TRBJ2-1, with 13 bases that match TRBD2. Germline CDR1 reads MNHEY; CDR2 reads SVGEGT. The CDR3 is 19 residues long. After removal of 3 bases from V and 0 bases from J, the junction contained 8 bases not matched to a gene. For the CDR3, the DNA is TGTGCCAGCAGTTATCCACTAGCGGGAGGGCCCCTCTCCTACAATGAGCAGTTCTTC. Protein product: CASSYPLAGGPLSYNEQFF.

Ten or more counts support this clonotype. The chain recombines TRBV12-3 or TRBV12-4 with TRBJ2-1; the D gene is possibly TRBD2 (6 bases). V was shortened by 2 bases and J by 1 base, with 9 bases between the two germline ends. This CDR3 comprises 15 residues. The chain's CDR3 is CASSLRGRSYNEQFF. As DNA, the CDR3 is TGTGCCAGCAGTTTACGGGGGAGGTCCTACAATGAGCAGTTCTTC.

The table lists this clonotype with many counts. The rearrangement uses TRBV7-2 and TRBJ2-7, with D perhaps matching TRBD2 (6 bases). V was cut by 2 bases and J by 7 bases, with 9 bases left in between. The germline CDR1 and CDR2 sequences are SGHTA and FQGNSA. The CDR3 spans 12 residues. The CDR3: CASSLNGGEQYF. In DNA, the CDR3 is TGTGCCAGCAGCTTAAACGGGGGTGAGCAGTACTTC.

This clonotype occurred many times. J is TRBJ2-3 and V is TRBV6-2 or TRBV6-3; 10 positions match TRBD2. With V trimmed by 6 bases and J by 7 bases, 7 bases remained unmatched. The CDR3 extends over 14 amino acids. Germline CDR1 and CDR2: MNHEY and SVGEGT. The CDR3 region has the DNA TGTGCCAGCAGGCCCAGGACTAGCGGAAATACGCAGTATTTT. Residues: CASRPRTSGNTQYF.

This clonotype was found many times. V is TRBV6-2 or TRBV6-3 and J is TRBJ1-1; TRBD1 might be the D (5 bases). Between the trimmed V and J ends, which lost 0 bases and 1 base, there was a span of 18 bases. Germline-derived CDR1 and CDR2 are MNHEY and SVGEGT. The CDR3 totals 18 residues. The CDR3 DNA follows: TGTGCCAGCAGTTACTCTCAATTTAAACGACAGAGGAACACTGAAGCTTTCTTT. This translates into CASSYSQFKRQRNTEAFF.

As for this clonotype: A clone one base away is much larger, so this may be a read error. The chain has TRBV5-6 and TRBJ2-3; possibly TRBD1 or TRBD2 for D (6 bases each). The V and J ends lost 3 bases and 4 bases respectively, with 18 bases between them. The CDR3 has 16 amino acids. The germline CDR1 and CDR2 sequences are SGHDT and YYEEEE. The CDR3 region is CASSSPRGAVPDTQYF. The DNA for the CDR3 is TGTGCCAGCAGCTCCCCGAGGGGGGCCGTCCCAGATACGCAGTATTTT.

This clonotype was picked up many times. J is TRBJ2-7 and V is TRBV13, with 9 bases fitting TRBD1. Losses at the gene ends were 5 bases for V and 5 bases for J; bases not matched to a gene: 16. There are 17 residues in the CDR3. Germline CDR1 PRHDT, CDR2 FYEKMQ (reference sequence). The CDR3 nucleotides are TGTGCCAGCAGCCCACAATCTCTCGGGGACAGGGTCCACGAGCAGTACTTC. Its protein product is CASSPQSLGDRVHEQYF.